Listed here is a single T cell receptor beta chain. The target antigen is unknown. Every one of the patients relapsed after autologous stem cell transplantation (brentuximab vedotin exposure was variable). When best responses were assessed, they were complete response, partial response or progressive disease. The method was immunoSEQ multiplex PCR; TCRdb's version includes in-frame clones alone and lacks a portion of them. The sample contains about 63,000 clones, roughly 91% of which appear only once. This entry belongs to a study of PD-1 blockade in classical Hodgkin lymphoma. About the research overall: Intravenous delivery of nivolumab at 3 mg/kg to patients occurred every 2 weeks. Whole-study results and caveats: Unlike CD8+ TCR diversity, which did not rise significantly by C4D1, CD4+ TCR diversity did. Baseline diversity was lower in partial responders and progressors than complete responders.

The CDR3 length is 11 residues. J is TRBJ1-6 and V is TRBV21-1. TRBV21-1 represents a pseudogene. The source material was peripheral blood mononuclear cells (PBMCs), sampled before the second cycle of nivolumab. The sequence was collected from a human donor with classical Hodgkin lymphoma. The CDR3 DNA reads TGTGCCAGCAACCTCATTTCACCCCTCCACTTT. Amino acid sequence: CASNLISPLHF.